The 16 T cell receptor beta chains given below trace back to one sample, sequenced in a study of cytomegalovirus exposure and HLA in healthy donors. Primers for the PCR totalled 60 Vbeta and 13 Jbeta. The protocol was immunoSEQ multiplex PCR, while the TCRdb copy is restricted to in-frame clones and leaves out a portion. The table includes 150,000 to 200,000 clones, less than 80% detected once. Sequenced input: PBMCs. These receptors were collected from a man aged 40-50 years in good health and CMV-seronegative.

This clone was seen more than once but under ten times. CDR3: CASSPPLLAGERNEQFF. In DNA form, the CDR3 reads TGTGCCAGTAGTCCCCCTCTACTAGCGGGAGAACGAAATGAGCAGTTCTTC. This chain connects TRBV19 to TRBJ2-1; 11 nucleotides agree with TRBD2. With V trimmed by 5 bases and J by 7 bases, 13 bases remained unmatched. The CDR3 spans 17 residues. Germline V lookup: CDR1 LNHDA, CDR2 SQIVND (reference sequence).

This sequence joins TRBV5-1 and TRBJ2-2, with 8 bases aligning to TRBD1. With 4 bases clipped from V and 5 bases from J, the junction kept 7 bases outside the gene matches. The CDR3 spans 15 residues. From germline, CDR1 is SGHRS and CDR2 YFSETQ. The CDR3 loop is CASSMTGDLTGELFF. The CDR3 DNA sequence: TGCGCCAGCAGCATGACAGGGGATCTGACCGGGGAGCTGTTTTTT.

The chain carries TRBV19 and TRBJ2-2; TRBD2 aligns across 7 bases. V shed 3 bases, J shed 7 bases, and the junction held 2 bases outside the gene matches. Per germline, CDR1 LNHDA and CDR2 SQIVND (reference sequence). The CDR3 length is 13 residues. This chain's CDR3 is CASSMGLIGELFF. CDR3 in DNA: TGTGCCAGTAGTATGGGACTAATCGGGGAGCTGTTTTTT.

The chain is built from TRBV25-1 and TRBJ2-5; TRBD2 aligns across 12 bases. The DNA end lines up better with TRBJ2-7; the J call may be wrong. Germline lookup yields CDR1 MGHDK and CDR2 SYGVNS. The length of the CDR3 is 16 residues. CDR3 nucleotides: TGTGCCAGCACCAATCTAGCGGGAGGGGCCAGGTACGAGCAGTACTTC. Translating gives CASTNLAGGARYEQYF.

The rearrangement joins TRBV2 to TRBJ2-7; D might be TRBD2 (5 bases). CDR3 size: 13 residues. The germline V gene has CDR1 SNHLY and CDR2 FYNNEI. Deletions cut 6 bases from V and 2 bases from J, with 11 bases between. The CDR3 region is CASRRGPAYEQYF. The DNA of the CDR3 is TGTGCCAGCAGAAGAGGGCCGGCCTACGAGCAGTACTTC.

Written as DNA, the CDR3 is TGTGCCAGCAGATTAGCGACAGATACGCAGTATTTT. Its translation: CASRLATDTQYF. This chain connects TRBV6-1 to TRBJ2-3, with D maybe TRBD2 (5 bases). Trimming pared 6 bases from V and 3 bases from J, leaving 7 bases between. The CDR3 loop spans 12 amino acids. Germline CDR1 and CDR2: MNHNS and SASEGT.

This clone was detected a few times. CDR3 DNA sequence: TGTGCCAGCAGTTTATCGGCGGGAGAACCCTACGAGCAGTACTTC. Residues: CASSLSAGEPYEQYF. This rearrangement joins TRBV27 to TRBJ2-7; 7 positions agree with TRBD2. CDR3 size: 15 residues. Trimming at V came to 0 bases and at J to 2 bases, leaving 4 bases not matched to a gene. Germline values: CDR1 MNHEY, CDR2 SMNVEV (reference sequence).

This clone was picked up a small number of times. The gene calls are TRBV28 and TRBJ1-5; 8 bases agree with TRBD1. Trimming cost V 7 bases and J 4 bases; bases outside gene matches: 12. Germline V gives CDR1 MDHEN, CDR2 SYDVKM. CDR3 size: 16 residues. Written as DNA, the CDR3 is TGTGCCAGCACCAAGACCCCAGGGGGCAGTAATCAGCCCCAGCATTTT. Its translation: CASTKTPGGSNQPQHF.

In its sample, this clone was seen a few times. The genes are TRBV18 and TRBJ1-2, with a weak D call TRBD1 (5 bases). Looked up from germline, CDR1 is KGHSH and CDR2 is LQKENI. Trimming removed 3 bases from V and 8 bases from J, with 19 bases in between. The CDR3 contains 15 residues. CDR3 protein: CASSPTVEGSRGYTF. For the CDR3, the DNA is TGTGCCAGCTCACCCACGGTGGAGGGGAGCAGGGGCTACACCTTC.

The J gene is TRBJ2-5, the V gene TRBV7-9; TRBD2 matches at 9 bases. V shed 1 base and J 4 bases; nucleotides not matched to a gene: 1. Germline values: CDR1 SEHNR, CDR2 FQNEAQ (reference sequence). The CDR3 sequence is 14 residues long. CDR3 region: CASSLELAGETQYF. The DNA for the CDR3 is TGTGCCAGCAGCTTAGAACTAGCGGGAGAGACCCAGTACTTC. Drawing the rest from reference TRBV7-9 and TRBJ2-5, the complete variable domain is DTGVSQNPRHKITKRGQNVTFRCDPISEHNRLYWYRQTLGQGPEFLTYFQNEAQLEKSRLLSDRFSAERPKGSFSTLEIQRTEQGDSAMYLCASSLELAGETQYFGPGTRLLVL.

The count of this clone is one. The CDR3 DNA follows: TGCGCCAGCAGCGTCGGGACAGGAGTGTACAATGAGCAGTTCTTC. It translates to CASSVGTGVYNEQFF. V gene TRBV4-3 combines with J gene TRBJ2-1; 8 bases fit TRBD1. Trimming took 5 bases from V and 4 from J; bases not matched to a gene: 7. CDR3 length: 15 residues. CDR1 is LGHNA, CDR2 YSLEER, per germline.

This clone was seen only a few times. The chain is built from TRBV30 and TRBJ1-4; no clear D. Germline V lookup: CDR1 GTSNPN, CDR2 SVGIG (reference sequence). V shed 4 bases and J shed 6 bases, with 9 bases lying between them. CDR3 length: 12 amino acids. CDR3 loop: CAWNSGYEKLFF. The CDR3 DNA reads TGTGCCTGGAATTCGGGTTATGAAAAACTGTTTTTT. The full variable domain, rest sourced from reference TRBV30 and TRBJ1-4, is SQTIHQWPATLVQPVGSPLSLECTVEGTSNPNLYWYRQAAGRGLQLLFYSVGIGQISSEVPQNLSASRPQDRQFILSSKKLLLSDSGFYLCAWNSGYEKLFFGSGTQLSVL.

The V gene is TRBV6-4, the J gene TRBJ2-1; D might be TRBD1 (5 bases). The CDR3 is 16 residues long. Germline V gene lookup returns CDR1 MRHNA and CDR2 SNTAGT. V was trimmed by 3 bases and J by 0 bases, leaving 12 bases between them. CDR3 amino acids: CASSEMTASSYNEQFF. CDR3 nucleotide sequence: TGTGCCAGCAGTGAGATGACAGCGAGCTCCTACAATGAGCAGTTCTTC.

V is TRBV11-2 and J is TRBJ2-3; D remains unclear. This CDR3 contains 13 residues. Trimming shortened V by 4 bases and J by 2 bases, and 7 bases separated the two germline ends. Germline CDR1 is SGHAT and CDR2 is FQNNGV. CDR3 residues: CASSSVITDTQYF. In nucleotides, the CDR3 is TGTGCCAGCAGCTCGGTAATCACAGATACGCAGTATTTT.

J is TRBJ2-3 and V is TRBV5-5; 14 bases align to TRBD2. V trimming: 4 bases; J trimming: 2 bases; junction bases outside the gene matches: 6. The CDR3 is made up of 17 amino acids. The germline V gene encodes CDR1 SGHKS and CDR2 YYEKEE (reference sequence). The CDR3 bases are TGTGCCAGCAGCCTCTGGACTAGCGGGGGGATCACAGATACGCAGTATTTT. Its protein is CASSLWTSGGITDTQYF.

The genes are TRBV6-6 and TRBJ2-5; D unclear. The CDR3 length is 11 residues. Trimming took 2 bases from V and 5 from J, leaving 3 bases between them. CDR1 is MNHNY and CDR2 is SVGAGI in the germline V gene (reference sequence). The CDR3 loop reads CASSYEETQYF. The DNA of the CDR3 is TGTGCCAGCAGTTACGAGGAGACCCAGTACTTC.